A single sample is the source of the 29 T cell receptor beta chains below, sequenced in a study of OX40 agonist ivuxolimab in advanced cancers. The table came from immunoSEQ multiplex PCR; TCRdb's copy has only in-frame clones and leaves some out. The sample includes 95,000 to 150,000 clones, 93% of them seen just once. Specimen: CD4+ or CD8+ T cells sorted from blood, collected in a trial of the OX40 agonist ivuxolimab. The receptors derive from an adult with an advanced solid tumor such as melanoma, head and neck, liver or kidney cancer.

This rearrangement joins TRBV6-5 to TRBJ2-2; unclear D gene. The germline gives CDR1 MNHEY, CDR2 SVGAGI. The CDR3 has 12 residues. The V and J ends lost 2 bases and 7 bases respectively, with 5 bases between them. The CDR3 reads CASSYTVGELFF. CDR3 sequence (DNA): TGTGCCAGCAGTTACACTGTCGGGGAGCTGTTTTTT.

The V and J genes are TRBV28 and TRBJ1-4; 9 bases match TRBD1. Germline V lookup: CDR1 MDHEN, CDR2 SYDVKM. V shed 2 bases and J 8 bases; nucleotides not matched to a gene: 6. The CDR3 has 15 amino acids. CDR3 protein: CASSLGGTGYEKLFF. The CDR3 DNA reads TGTGCCAGCAGTTTAGGTGGGACAGGGTACGAAAAACTGTTTTTT.

The genes are TRBV14 and TRBJ1-6; weak D call: TRBD1 (5 bases). Germline V gene lookup returns CDR1 SGHDN and CDR2 FVKESK. V was cut by 2 bases and J by 7 bases, with 18 bases left in between. The CDR3 sequence is 17 residues long. The chain's CDR3 is CASSQYPTGTVNSPLHF. Here the CDR3 DNA reads TGTGCCAGCAGCCAATATCCTACCGGGACGGTAAATTCACCCCTCCACTTT. Using reference TRBV14 and TRBJ1-6 for the parts outside the CDR3, the full variable domain is EAGVTQFPSHSVIEKGQTVTLRCDPISGHDNLYWYRRVMGKEIKFLLHFVKESKQDESGMPNNRFLAERTGGTYSTLKVQPAELEDSGVYFCASSQYPTGTVNSPLHFGNGTRLTVT.

J is TRBJ2-3 and V is TRBV5-1; TRBD2 is a possible D gene (6 bases). V lost 0 bases and J lost 8, with 7 bases in between. The germline CDR1 and CDR2 sequences are SGHRS and YFSETQ. This CDR3 is 12 amino acids long. As DNA, the CDR3 is TGCGCCAGCAGCTTGGAGGAGGGTACGCAGTATTTT. It encodes CASSLEEGTQYF.

The chain joins TRBV19 to TRBJ2-1; 12 bases align to TRBD2. The CDR3 runs to 16 residues. The V gene end was trimmed by 5 bases and the J gene end by 9 bases; junction bases not matched to a gene: 11. Per the germline V gene, CDR1 is LNHDA and CDR2 is SQIVND (reference sequence). The CDR3 sequence is CASSSRLAGAGSEQFF. In nucleotides, the CDR3 is TGTGCCAGTAGTTCCCGACTAGCGGGAGCGGGTAGTGAGCAGTTCTTC.

This chain connects TRBV7-6 to TRBJ1-6; TRBD1 matches 10 bases. Germline CDR1 is SGHVS and CDR2 is FNYEAQ. V lost 4 bases to trimming and J lost 9 bases; unmatched junction nucleotides: 24. The length of the CDR3 is 21 residues. CDR3 nucleotide sequence: TGTGCCAGCAGCTCCCTCCTCCCGCAGCGGACAGGGGGTGGACGGGGTTCACCCCTCCACTTT. Its translation is CASSSLLPQRTGGGRGSPLHF.

This clone came up a few times. V is TRBV5-1 and J is TRBJ2-2; D possibly uses TRBD1 or TRBD2 (6 bases each). Germline V gene data show CDR1 as SGHRS and CDR2 as YFSETQ. The CDR3 runs 14 residues. The V and J ends lost 8 bases and 6 bases respectively, with 17 bases between them. CDR3 coding DNA: TGCGCCAGTAAGGGGGGCCTAGGGGCCGGGGAGCTGTTTTTT. The encoded protein is CASKGGLGAGELFF.

CDR3 loop: CASSSQGMGNSPLHF. CDR3 DNA sequence: TGTGCCAGCAGCTCGCAAGGGATGGGTAATTCACCCCTCCACTTT. This rearrangement joins TRBV7-8 to TRBJ1-6; D remains unclear. The V gene's germline CDR1 is SGHVS and CDR2 FQNEAQ. V was clipped by 4 bases and J by 6 bases, with 13 bases between them. This CDR3 contains 15 residues.

V is TRBV9 and J is TRBJ2-2; TRBD2 matches at 7 bases. V lost 7 bases and J lost 1; bases outside the gene matches: 4. CDR3 size: 14 residues. The germline V gene has CDR1 SGDLS and CDR2 YYNGEE. The CDR3 nucleotides read TGTGCCAGCCGGCGGGAGATGAACACCGGGGAGCTGTTTTTT. Amino acid sequence: CASRREMNTGELFF.

The V call is TRBV6-1, the J call TRBJ2-3; D gene ambiguous. The germline CDR1 and CDR2 sequences are MNHNS and SASEGT. The ends were cut back, 6 bases at V and 6 bases at J, with 10 bases in the middle. The CDR3 has 12 amino acids. The chain's CDR3 is CASSRVRDTQYF. The CDR3 coding sequence is TGTGCCAGCAGCCGGGTTAGGGATACGCAGTATTTT.

The chain is built from TRBV10-2 and TRBJ2-7; D ambiguous. Between the trimmed V and J ends, which lost 1 base and 6 bases, there was a span of 10 bases. This CDR3 has 13 residues. CDR1 is WSHSY and CDR2 is SAAADI in the germline V gene. Here the CDR3 reads CASSELNEGEQYF. The CDR3 DNA reads TGCGCCAGCAGTGAGTTAAACGAAGGCGAGCAGTACTTC.

The V and J genes are TRBV5-6 and TRBJ2-7, with 7 nucleotides matching TRBD2. The CDR3 is made up of 14 amino acids. Looked up from germline, CDR1 is SGHDT and CDR2 is YYEEEE. V gave up 3 bases and J gave up 3 bases; unmatched junction bases: 6. The CDR3 nucleotides read TGTGCCAGCAGCTCTGGCGGGAGACTCTACGAGCAGTACTTC. It codes for CASSSGGRLYEQYF.

Written as DNA, the CDR3 is TGTGCCAGCAGTGTTAGGGGGGACAGGGGGCCGGATACGCAGTATTTT. This translates into CASSVRGDRGPDTQYF. The J gene is TRBJ2-3, the V gene TRBV6-1; TRBD1 matches at 12 bases. Losses at the gene ends were 4 bases for V and 6 bases for J; bases not matched to a gene: 8. CDR1 and CDR2 (germline): MNHNS, SASEGT. The CDR3 contains 16 residues.

V usage is TRBV9 and J usage is TRBJ2-3, with 8 positions matching TRBD1. This CDR3 is built from 15 residues. Germline V gene sequence: CDR1 SGDLS, CDR2 YYNGEE. V gave up 0 bases and J gave up 4 bases; unmatched junction bases: 4. The CDR3 region has the DNA TGTGCCAGCAGCGTAGCACCAGGGGGCGCAGATACGCAGTATTTT. This sequence encodes CASSVAPGGADTQYF.

This clone appeared a few times. V and J are TRBV18 and TRBJ1-5, with D tentatively TRBD1 (5 bases). Trimming pared 6 bases from V and 2 bases from J, leaving 11 bases between. In germline, CDR1 is KGHSH, CDR2 LQKENI. The CDR3 length is 14 residues. The CDR3 DNA reads as TGTGCCAGCTCTTCCGGGACGGGCAATCAGCCCCAGCATTTT. This encodes CASSSGTGNQPQHF.

J is TRBJ1-1 and V is TRBV11-3; 7 positions match TRBD1. The CDR3 is 14 amino acids. Trimming removed 5 bases from V and 0 bases from J; junction bases left unmatched: 3. CDR1 and CDR2 from the germline V gene are SGHNT and YENEEA. The CDR3 loop reads CASSRRGVNTEAFF. DNA of the CDR3: TGTGCCAGCAGCCGCAGGGGGGTGAACACTGAAGCTTTCTTT.

V and J are TRBV19 and TRBJ1-5, with TRBD1 matching 8 bases. Unmatched junction bases numbered 7, after V lost 3 bases and J lost 6 bases. Germline CDR1 reads LNHDA; CDR2 reads SQIVND (reference sequence). CDR3 length: 15 amino acids. The CDR3 bases are TGTGCCAGTAGTATCCAGGGGGCCGGAGTTCAGCCCCAGCATTTT. Translating it yields CASSIQGAGVQPQHF.

The chain uses TRBV5-6 and TRBJ2-1; 10 bases are shared with TRBD2. The germline V gene has CDR1 SGHDT and CDR2 YYEEEE. J lost 4 bases, V lost 4 bases, and 8 bases had no gene match. CDR3 length: 16 amino acids. CDR3: CASSRYRTSGYNEQFF. CDR3 DNA: TGTGCCAGCAGCCGATATCGGACTAGCGGATACAATGAGCAGTTCTTC.

Only a few counts were recorded for this clone. The chain carries TRBV28 and TRBJ1-2, with unresolved D. The CDR3 runs to 11 residues. V lost 7 bases to trimming and J lost 2 bases, with 5 bases between them. Germline V gives CDR1 MDHEN, CDR2 SYDVKM. The CDR3 spells CASKQNYGYTF. CDR3 DNA: TGTGCCAGCAAACAGAACTATGGCTACACCTTC.

The rearrangement links TRBV5-1 to TRBJ2-3; 8 bases match TRBD2. Trimming removed 0 bases from V and 1 base from J; junction bases left unmatched: 4. CDR3 size: 16 residues. Germline lookup yields CDR1 SGHRS and CDR2 YFSETQ. The CDR3 DNA is TGCGCCAGCAGCTTGGGTGATAGCGGGGGCACAGATACGCAGTATTTT. This codes for CASSLGDSGGTDTQYF. Variable domain in full (rest from reference TRBV5-1 and TRBJ2-3): KAGVTQTPRYLIKTRGQQVTLSCSPISGHRSVSWYQQTPGQGLQFLFEYFSETQRNKGNFPGRFSGRQFSNSRSEMNVSTLELGDSALYLCASSLGDSGGTDTQYFGPGTRLTVL.

The chain joins TRBV4-2 to TRBJ1-2, with TRBD1 matching over 8 bases. Unmatched junction bases numbered 5, after V lost 0 bases and J lost 8 bases. This CDR3 is built from 14 residues. CDR1 LGHNA and CDR2 YNFKEQ come from the germline V gene. The chain's CDR3 is CASSQEDRVSGYTF. The CDR3 DNA is TGTGCCAGCAGCCAAGAGGACAGGGTCAGCGGCTACACCTTC.

In DNA, the CDR3 is TGTGCCGCGCAAGGGCCCTACGAGCAGTACTTC. Translating gives CAAQGPYEQYF. This chain uses TRBV28 with TRBJ2-7; D is uncertain. The V end lost 11 bases, the J end lost 2 bases, and 10 bases lay between the germline ends. CDR3 length equals 11 residues. Germline CDR1 and CDR2: MDHEN and SYDVKM.

The CDR3 protein is CAISTGGLQETQYF. DNA of the CDR3: TGTGCCATCAGTACAGGGGGCCTACAAGAGACCCAGTACTTC. The chain recombines TRBV10-3 with TRBJ2-5, with 9 positions matching TRBD1. Germline CDR1 ENHRY, CDR2 SYGVKD. There are 14 residues in the CDR3. The V segment lost 5 bases and the J segment 2 bases; nucleotides outside the gene matches: 3.

This clone was picked up one time. This CDR3 reads CASSEFRTGHQPQHF. CDR3 nucleotide sequence: TGTGCCAGCAGTGAATTCAGGACAGGGCATCAGCCCCAGCATTTT. The V call is TRBV6-1, the J call TRBJ1-5; the match to TRBD1 covers 8 bases. V trimming: 2 bases; J trimming: 5 bases; junction bases outside the gene matches: 5. Germline CDR1 and CDR2: MNHNS and SASEGT. The CDR3 runs to 15 residues.

The chain couples TRBV6-5 to TRBJ1-2; D gene ambiguous. Trimming took off 2 bases at V and 3 bases at J, with 13 bases between the two ends. Germline V gene data show CDR1 as MNHEY and CDR2 as SVGAGI. The CDR3 covers 15 residues. This chain's CDR3 is CASSYVSGKYYGYTF. CDR3 DNA: TGTGCCAGCAGTTACGTATCTGGGAAATACTATGGCTACACCTTC.

This clone was observed once. The chain carries TRBV7-8 and TRBJ1-1; possibly TRBD1 for D (6 bases). Germline V gives CDR1 SGHVS, CDR2 FQNEAQ. The CDR3 totals 12 residues. The V end was cut by 1 base, the J end by 12 bases, with 12 bases between. DNA of the CDR3: TGTGCCAGCAGCTTAGTCGGGGACAAGCCTTTCTTT. Translation gives CASSLVGDKPFF.

The chain joins TRBV5-4 to TRBJ1-6, with TRBD1 as a possible D gene (6 bases). V dropped 4 bases and J dropped 4 bases, with 18 bases sitting between them. The germline CDR1 and CDR2 sequences are SGHNT and YYREEE (reference sequence). The CDR3 length is 17 residues. Here the CDR3 reads CASSPVGTGLYNSPLHF. The CDR3 nucleotides read TGTGCCAGCAGCCCGGTGGGCACAGGGCTGTATAATTCACCCCTCCACTTT.

The chain couples TRBV18 to TRBJ1-5; a possible D gene is TRBD1 (5 bases). V dropped 4 bases and J dropped 2 bases, with 18 bases sitting between them. The CDR3 is 17 residues long. The V gene's germline CDR1 is KGHSH and CDR2 LQKENI. This CDR3 is CASSLVGAGTGNQPQHF. CDR3 nucleotide sequence: TGTGCCAGCTCACTGGTAGGGGCTGGGACCGGCAATCAGCCCCAGCATTTT.

This clone was recorded only once. The chain uses TRBV4-1 and TRBJ1-1; D perhaps matches TRBD1 (6 bases). Trimming removed 4 bases at V and 1 base at J, with 22 bases between. The germline CDR1 and CDR2 sequences are MGHRA and YSYEKL. CDR3 size: 18 residues. Here the CDR3 DNA reads TGCGCCAGCAGCCGGGGTGGGTTCGGGGGGCTCGGGAACACTGAAGCTTTCTTT. As protein: CASSRGGFGGLGNTEAFF.